This T cell receptor beta chain stems from a study of OX40 agonist ivuxolimab in advanced cancers. This CDR3 is built from 13 residues. Per the germline V gene, CDR1 is SGHNT and CDR2 is YENEEA. Trimming pared 0 bases from V and 6 bases from J, leaving 8 bases between. This clone was observed a single time. TCRdb's table, derived via immunoSEQ multiplex PCR, lists solely in-frame clones and lacks some. Here the sample spans 90,000 or so clones, 90% to 95% being singletons. This receptor was obtained from an adult with an advanced solid tumor such as melanoma, head and neck, liver or kidney cancer. The sequenced sample was CD4+ or CD8+ T cells sorted from blood, obtained in a trial of the OX40 agonist ivuxolimab. V is TRBV11-3 and J is TRBJ1-1, with D maybe TRBD1 (5 bases). In DNA, the CDR3 is TGTGCCAGCAGCTTAGAAGGGGTCGCTGAAGCTTTCTTT. Translated, it gives CASSLEGVAEAFF.